This TCR beta chain stems from a study of blood T cell repertoires in COVID-19. Study details: The United States, Italy and Spain provided the acute and convalescent COVID-19 samples.

This clone occurred once. Method: immunoSEQ multiplex PCR; TCRdb's copy keeps in-frame clones and lacks some. The sample lists about 76,000 clones; roughly 90% were seen once. The CDR3 loop spans 15 amino acids. Germline V lookup: CDR1 SGHRS, CDR2 YFSETQ. V lost 0 bases to trimming and J lost 7 bases; unmatched junction nucleotides: 5. V usage is TRBV5-1 and J usage is TRBJ1-4; 8 positions match TRBD1. This TCR was recovered from a human donor in a cohort sampled during active COVID-19. The material sequenced was peripheral blood. The CDR3 region is CASSLVPGGGEKLFF. As DNA, the CDR3 is TGCGCCAGCAGCTTGGTCCCAGGGGGCGGTGAAAAACTGTTTTTT.